This passage covers 20 T cell receptor beta chains from one sample sequenced in a study of CD8+CD57+ T cells in acquired aplastic anemia. Genomic DNA constituted the template upon which TCR beta VDJ and CDR3 profiling was performed. TCRdb ran MiXCR on the reads and lists one entry per CDR3 protein. In the table there are about 400,000 distinct CDR3 sequences, around 72% of which are singletons. Sequences were obtained from sorted CD4+, CD8+, or CD8+CD57+ T cells (not recorded which) from PBMCs. These TCRs come from a human donor in good health, serving as a control.

This clonotype was observed many times. This rearrangement joins TRBV4-3 to TRBJ2-7; the D is unclear. Germline V gene data show CDR1 as LGHNA and CDR2 as YSLEER. This CDR3 region has 16 residues. V lost 0 bases and J lost 1, with 13 bases in between. In DNA form, the CDR3 reads TGCGCCAGCAGCCAAGATCGACTCTACGGTTCCTACGAGCAGTACTTC. Its translation: CASSQDRLYGSYEQYF.

The chain uses TRBV2 and TRBJ2-7, with D perhaps being TRBD1 or TRBD2 (5 bases each). This CDR3 spans 15 amino acids. Germline V lookup: CDR1 SNHLY, CDR2 FYNNEI. Trimming shortened V by 3 bases and J by 7 bases, and 19 bases separated the two germline ends. CDR3 sequence: CASSDGAGSWGEQYF. The CDR3 coding sequence is TGTGCCAGCAGTGACGGGGCAGGTTCTTGGGGGGAGCAGTACTTC. Drawing the rest from reference TRBV2 and TRBJ2-7, the complete variable domain is EPEVTQTPSHQVTQMGQEVILRCVPISNHLYFYWYRQILGQKVEFLVSFYNNEISEKSEIFDDQFSVERPDGSNFTLKIRSTKLEDSAMYFCASSDGAGSWGEQYFGPGTRLTVT.

A remark on this clonotype: Here the CDR3 omits its conserved ending phenylalanine or tryptophan, so a read error is the likely source. This rearrangement joins TRBV9 to TRBJ1-3, with D maybe TRBD1 (6 bases). Deletions cut 4 bases from V and 11 bases from J, with 16 bases between. Germline CDR1 is SGDLS and CDR2 is YYNGEE. This CDR3 is built from 13 residues. This CDR3 is CASSLGAMEPIYL. CDR3 nucleotides: TGTGCCAGCAGCTTGGGGGCTATGGAACCCATATATCTT.

This clonotype was observed a few times. The chain uses TRBV7-8 and TRBJ2-2; D is unclear. Germline V gene sequence: CDR1 SGHVS, CDR2 FQNEAQ. V lost 5 bases and J lost 3, with 7 bases in between. CDR3 length: 13 amino acids. CDR3 sequence: CASSPTDTGELFF. CDR3 nucleotides: TGTGCCAGCAGCCCGACGGACACCGGGGAGCTGTTTTTT.

This clonotype was counted once. The V and J genes are TRBV7-3 and TRBJ2-1; D not resolved. CDR3 size: 11 residues. Germline loops: CDR1 SGHTA, CDR2 FQGTGA. V lost 5 bases and J lost 8, with 7 bases in between. The CDR3 loop reads CASSGLDEQFF. The CDR3 DNA reads as TGTGCCAGCAGCGGATTGGATGAGCAGTTCTTC.

This clonotype occurred a few times. The CDR3 nucleotides read TGTGCCAGCAGTTACGGGGCCGAGATCGGGCGCGGGGATACGCAGTATTTT. Encoded protein: CASSYGAEIGRGDTQYF. The rearrangement uses TRBV6-6 and TRBJ2-3; TRBD1 or TRBD2 may be the D gene (5 bases each). V gave up 2 bases and J gave up 6 bases, with 21 bases separating them. CDR1 MNHNY and CDR2 SVGAGI come from the germline V gene (reference sequence). This CDR3 comprises 17 residues.

A note on this clonotype: Since the CDR3 does not end with the conserved phenylalanine or tryptophan, this likely comes from a read error. The rearrangement links TRBV9 to TRBJ1-2; D is undetermined. The CDR3 has 12 residues. Germline CDR1 and CDR2: SGDLS and YYNGEE. V shed 3 bases and J shed 11 bases, with 14 bases lying between them. CDR3 bases: TGTGCCAGCAGCGAAACCAGCACTGGATACACCATC. This encodes CASSETSTGYTI.

Turning to this clonotype: Germline and junction disagree at one end, which may indicate a read error. The chain is built from TRBV19 and TRBJ2-5, with D unclear. This CDR3 has 14 amino acids. Germline V CDR1 and CDR2: LNHDA, SQIVND (reference sequence). CDR3 sequence: CASSILPPWKHHNF. The CDR3 DNA is TGTGCCAGTAGTATCCTTCCGCCCTGGAAACACCATAACTTT.

The chain couples TRBV19 to TRBJ1-5; no firm D call. Germline values: CDR1 LNHDA, CDR2 SQIVND (reference sequence). V lost 3 bases to trimming and J lost 5 bases, with 8 bases between them. CDR3 size: 13 residues. CDR3 in DNA: TGTGCCAGTAGTATGGGGAACGATCAGCCCCAGCATTTT. Translation: CASSMGNDQPQHF.

The chain carries TRBV5-4 and TRBJ2-3; weak D call: TRBD1 (6 bases). This CDR3 region has 17 residues. Trimming cost V 0 bases and J 0 bases, with 14 bases left between them. In germline, CDR1 is SGHNT, CDR2 YYREEE (reference sequence). The CDR3 region is CASSLGTGYSSTDTQYF. CDR3 sequence (DNA): TGTGCCAGCAGCTTGGGAACAGGGTATAGTAGCACAGATACGCAGTATTTT.

This chain uses TRBV5-8 with TRBJ2-7; D is ambiguous. V lost 5 bases, J lost 1 base, and 13 bases lay in between. The germline CDR1 and CDR2 sequences are SGHTS and YDEGEE. CDR3 size: 14 residues. CDR3 bases: TGTGCCAGCAGGATCCCACCCAATTCCTACGAGCAGTACTTC. Translation: CASRIPPNSYEQYF.

This clonotype was detected only once. The rearrangement joins TRBV7-2 to TRBJ1-6; no clear D gene. Trimming took 1 base from V and 6 from J, leaving 7 bases between them. The germline V gene encodes CDR1 SGHTA and CDR2 FQGNSA. There are 14 residues in the CDR3. The CDR3 bases are TGTGCCAGCAGCTTAGAACAGTGTAATTCACCCCTCCACTTT. It yields the protein CASSLEQCNSPLHF. The variable domain in full, completed from reference TRBV7-2 and TRBJ1-6, reads GAGVSQSPSNKVTEKGKDVELRCDPISGHTALYWYRQSLGQGLEFLIYFQGNSAPDKSGLPSDRFSAERTGGSVSTLTIQRTQQEDSAVYLCASSLEQCNSPLHFGNGTRLTVT.

This chain joins TRBV10-1 and TRBJ2-5; TRBD1 aligns across 7 bases. Germline V CDR1 and CDR2: WNHNN, SYGVQD (reference sequence). V gave up 1 base and J gave up 4 bases; unmatched junction bases: 6. The CDR3 sequence is 15 residues long. The CDR3 sequence is CASSECPRTGETQYF. CDR3 in DNA: TGCGCCAGCAGTGAGTGCCCTAGGACAGGAGAGACCCAGTACTTC.

The V gene is TRBV20-1, the J gene TRBJ2-5; D may be TRBD2 (5 bases). V was cut by 6 bases and J by 7 bases, with 18 bases left in between. CDR3 length: 13 amino acids. CDR1 and CDR2 (germline): DFQATT, SNEGSKA (reference sequence). The CDR3 reads CSAQGAIEGTQYF. In nucleotides, the CDR3 is TGCAGTGCGCAAGGCGCGATCGAGGGGACCCAGTACTTC.

This clonotype was counted many times. The CDR3 sequence: CASSSGDRVGTQYF. CDR3 DNA: TGTGCCAGCAGCTCGGGGGACAGGGTGGGGACCCAGTACTTC. The chain carries TRBV7-2 and TRBJ2-5; TRBD1 agrees at 9 bases. The CDR3 is 14 amino acids. CDR1 is SGHTA, CDR2 FQGNSA, per germline. After removal of 4 bases from V and 7 bases from J, the junction contained 7 bases not matched to a gene. The full variable domain, in which reference TRBV7-2 and TRBJ2-5 provide the parts outside the CDR3, is GAGVSQSPSNKVTEKGKDVELRCDPISGHTALYWYRQSLGQGLEFLIYFQGNSAPDKSGLPSDRFSAERTGGSVSTLTIQRTQQEDSAVYLCASSSGDRVGTQYFGPGTRLLVL.

Of note for this clonotype: A much larger clone lies one base from this, so it may be a read error. This chain links TRBV29-1 with TRBJ1-1, with D possibly being TRBD1 (5 bases). V lost 4 bases and J 11 bases, leaving 20 bases between the germline ends. Germline V gene data show CDR1 as SQVTM and CDR2 as ANQGSEA. This CDR3 contains 13 residues. The CDR3 spells CSVGDPAGRVAFF. As DNA, the CDR3 is TGCAGCGTTGGAGATCCGGCAGGGAGAGTGGCTTTCTTT.

V is TRBV12-3 or TRBV12-4 and J is TRBJ2-3; 10 bases align to TRBD1. The CDR3 runs 16 residues. With 6 bases clipped from V and 6 bases from J, the junction kept 12 bases outside the gene matches. The CDR3 sequence: CASSEGTGVEGDTQYF. The DNA for the CDR3 is TGTGCCAGCAGCGAGGGGACAGGGGTAGAGGGGGATACGCAGTATTTT.

The chain combines TRBV2 with TRBJ2-2, with 7 bases lining up with TRBD1. V was clipped by 4 bases and J by 7 bases; unmatched bases: 3. The CDR3 covers 13 residues. The germline V gene encodes CDR1 SNHLY and CDR2 FYNNEI. The CDR3 reads CASSGQGFGELFF. CDR3 DNA: TGTGCCAGCAGTGGACAGGGTTTCGGGGAGCTGTTTTTT.

Remarks on this clonotype: The germline gene is not matched at one end of the junction; a read error may be the cause. The gene calls are TRBV7-4 and TRBJ2-5; TRBD1 agrees at 8 bases. Per the germline V gene, CDR1 is SGHVT and CDR2 is SQSDAQ. This CDR3 comprises 14 residues. The CDR3 sequence: CASSPQGAGATEYF. CDR3 DNA: TGTGCCAGCAGCCCGCAGGGGGCTGGAGCGACCGAGTACTTC. The full variable domain, completed using reference TRBV7-4 and TRBJ2-5, is GAGVSQSPRYKVAKRGRDVALRCDSISGHVTLYWYRQTLGQGSEVLTYSQSDAQRDKSGRPSGRFSAERPERSVSTLKIQRTEQGDSAVYLCASSPQGAGATEYFGPGTRLLVL.

Note on this clonotype: An end of the junction does not agree with germline; a read error may underlie this. The chain joins TRBV14 to TRBJ1-1; D gene ambiguous. CDR3 length: 15 residues. CDR1 and CDR2 (germline): SGHDN, FVKESK. DNA of the CDR3: TGCGCCAGCAGCCACCGGGAGACAAGAGCTGGCGAAGCTTTCTTT. The encoded protein is CASSHRETRAGEAFF.